The 18 T cell receptor beta chains reported below all come from one sample, sequenced in a study of T cell changes during pregnancy in multiple sclerosis. Generated by immunoSEQ multiplex PCR, the TCRdb table keeps only in-frame clones and is missing some. The sample holds about 41,000 clones, around 89% seen once. This specimen was CD4+ T cells from peripheral blood mononuclear cells, taken in the first trimester of pregnancy. The receptors stem from a female donor with multiple sclerosis, enrolled in a pregnancy study.

The chain recombines TRBV7-9 with TRBJ1-1; D may be TRBD1 (6 bases). There are 12 residues in the CDR3. Germline CDR1 and CDR2: SEHNR and FQNEAQ (reference sequence). V lost 5 bases and J 8 bases, leaving 12 bases between the germline ends. The CDR3 is CASSPRTDEAFF. The CDR3 DNA sequence: TGTGCCAGCAGCCCTCGGACAGACGAAGCTTTCTTT.

The chain employs TRBV7-2 and TRBJ1-3, with 8 bases fitting TRBD1. V shed 3 bases and J 2 bases; nucleotides not matched to a gene: 9. This CDR3 is built from 17 residues. Looked up from germline, CDR1 is SGHTA and CDR2 is FQGNSA. Here the CDR3 DNA reads TGTGCCAGCAGCTTTCAACCAGGGGGCGTGGCTGGAAACACCATATATTTT. Its translation: CASSFQPGGVAGNTIYF.

The rearrangement links TRBV5-4 to TRBJ2-7; 8 positions match TRBD2. The CDR3 length is 15 residues. With 3 bases clipped from V and 6 bases from J, the junction kept 11 bases outside the gene matches. From germline, CDR1 is SGHNT and CDR2 YYREEE (reference sequence). The CDR3: CASSWGGLDVGEQYF. The CDR3 DNA is TGTGCCAGCAGCTGGGGGGGACTAGATGTGGGCGAGCAGTACTTC.

The chain links TRBV28 to TRBJ2-5, with 8 bases that match TRBD1. CDR1 is MDHEN and CDR2 is SYDVKM in the germline V gene. V lost 8 bases to trimming and J lost 5 bases; unmatched junction nucleotides: 10. This CDR3 region has 14 residues. The CDR3: CASQEGTGRETQYF. CDR3 nucleotides: TGTGCCAGCCAAGAGGGGACAGGCAGGGAGACCCAGTACTTC. The full variable domain, with the rest looked up from reference TRBV28 and TRBJ2-5, is DVKVTQSSRYLVKRTGEKVFLECVQDMDHENMFWYRQDPGLGLRLIYFSYDVKMKEKGDIPEGYSVSREKKERFSLILESASTNQTSMYLCASQEGTGRETQYFGPGTRLLVL.

The rearrangement links TRBV14 to TRBJ2-1; maybe TRBD2 (6 bases). CDR3 length equals 15 residues. The germline V gene has CDR1 SGHDN and CDR2 FVKESK. V was clipped by 4 bases and J by 0 bases, with 10 bases between them. The CDR3 DNA reads as TGTGCCAGCAGCCCATTGACTAGCTCCTACAATGAGCAGTTCTTC. Protein: CASSPLTSSYNEQFF.

The chain recombines TRBV6-1 with TRBJ2-1; a weak D match, TRBD1 (6 bases). V was trimmed by 10 bases and J by 15 bases, leaving 16 bases between them. Germline-derived CDR1 and CDR2 are MNHNS and SASEGT. The CDR3 is 10 residues long. The CDR3 sequence: CATTQGGGFF. CDR3 DNA: TGTGCCACCACACAGGGCGGAGGGTTCTTC.

This clone was counted between two and nine times. As DNA, the CDR3 is TGCAGCCCAATTGTAGTCTCCTACGAGCAGTACTTC. It yields the protein CSPIVVSYEQYF. This sequence joins TRBV29-1 and TRBJ2-7; D remains ambiguous. Germline values: CDR1 SQVTM, CDR2 ANQGSEA. V gave up 8 bases and J gave up 0 bases, with 11 bases separating them. The CDR3 is 12 residues long.

V usage is TRBV4-3 and J usage is TRBJ2-3, with 8 positions matching TRBD2. J lost 3 bases, V lost 0 bases, and 14 bases had no gene match. The CDR3 length is 19 residues. CDR1 LGHNA and CDR2 YSLEER come from the germline V gene. In nucleotides, the CDR3 is TGCGCCAGCAGCCAAGATTGGGCCCCGGCGGGGGGAACGACAGATACGCAGTATTTT. It translates to CASSQDWAPAGGTTDTQYF.

The table lists this clone with a few counts. This rearrangement joins TRBV29-1 to TRBJ1-2, with no clear D. This CDR3 is 14 amino acids long. The ends were cut back, 3 bases at V and 4 bases at J, with 15 bases in the middle. CDR1 and CDR2 (germline): SQVTM, ANQGSEA. The CDR3 DNA is TGCAGCGTTGATCTCCTAGGCAGACTCTATGGCTACACCTTC. This gives the protein CSVDLLGRLYGYTF.

The chain carries TRBV11-3 and TRBJ2-2; 7 bases align to TRBD1. The CDR3 spans 15 residues. The germline CDR1 and CDR2 sequences are SGHNT and YENEEA. V lost 4 bases to trimming and J lost 1 base; unmatched junction nucleotides: 3. This chain's CDR3 is CASSWGQLNTGELFF. The CDR3 DNA reads as TGTGCCAGCAGCTGGGGACAGCTGAACACCGGGGAGCTGTTTTTT.

In this sample, this clone turned up a few times. The V gene is TRBV27, the J gene TRBJ1-1, with D perhaps TRBD1 (5 bases). The CDR3 is 14 residues long. V lost 6 bases and J lost 5, with 16 bases in between. Per germline, CDR1 MNHEY and CDR2 SMNVEV (reference sequence). The CDR3 region has the DNA TGTGCCAGCAGCCAGATGCAGGGTCGGACTGAAGCTTTCTTT. This gives the protein CASSQMQGRTEAFF.

This chain uses TRBV7-2 with TRBJ1-2; the match to TRBD1 covers 8 bases. Trimming at V came to 3 bases and at J to 4 bases, leaving 1 base not matched to a gene. This CDR3 contains 13 residues. Looked up from germline, CDR1 is SGHTA and CDR2 is FQGNSA. This CDR3 reads CASSFGQGYGYTF. The DNA for the CDR3 is TGTGCCAGCAGCTTCGGACAGGGCTATGGCTACACCTTC.

The chain uses TRBV19 and TRBJ1-1, with 7 bases lining up with TRBD1. CDR1 is LNHDA, CDR2 SQIVND, per germline (reference sequence). The CDR3 extends over 12 amino acids. Trimming took 8 bases from V and 4 from J; bases not matched to a gene: 4. Here the CDR3 reads CASGGTATEAFF. CDR3 DNA sequence: TGTGCCAGTGGCGGGACAGCCACTGAAGCTTTCTTT.

The chain has TRBV6-6 and TRBJ1-5, with TRBD1 matching over 7 bases. V lost 2 bases, J lost 5 bases, and 6 bases stayed unmatched. CDR1 is MNHNY and CDR2 is SVGAGI in the germline V gene (reference sequence). This CDR3 comprises 15 residues. For the CDR3, the DNA is TGTGCCAGCAGTTACGGCGGGACAGCACATCAGCCCCAGCATTTT. Its protein is CASSYGGTAHQPQHF.

The chain uses TRBV4-3 and TRBJ2-6; possible D gene TRBD1, 6 bases. V dropped 0 bases and J dropped 3 bases, with 12 bases sitting between them. Germline loops: CDR1 LGHNA, CDR2 YSLEER. This CDR3 has 17 amino acids. The CDR3 coding sequence is TGCGCCAGCAGCCAAGATTTAAGGGGGAGTGGGGCCAACGTCCTGACTTTC. Translation: CASSQDLRGSGANVLTF.

The rearrangement joins TRBV4-3 to TRBJ1-1, with D possibly TRBD1 on 5 matching bases. V lost 0 bases and J 4 bases, leaving 15 bases between the germline ends. CDR3 length: 16 amino acids. Germline values: CDR1 LGHNA, CDR2 YSLEER. The CDR3 region is CASSQEGGGLGTEAFF. The DNA for the CDR3 is TGCGCCAGCAGCCAAGAGGGGGGGGGTCTGGGCACTGAAGCTTTCTTT.

V and J are TRBV5-1 and TRBJ2-3; D might be TRBD2 (5 bases). Trimming shortened V by 7 bases and J by 2 bases, and 8 bases separated the two germline ends. CDR1 is SGHRS and CDR2 is YFSETQ in the germline V gene. The CDR3 is made up of 12 amino acids. The CDR3 DNA follows: TGCGCCAGCCGAGCGGACACAGATACGCAGTATTTT. Its protein is CASRADTDTQYF.

J is TRBJ2-3 and V is TRBV7-2; 12 positions agree with TRBD2. CDR3 size: 17 residues. From germline, CDR1 is SGHTA and CDR2 FQGNSA. J lost 1 base, V lost 5 bases, and 7 bases had no gene match. CDR3 residues: CASSQTSGSVRTDTQYF. The DNA of the CDR3 is TGTGCCAGCAGCCAGACTAGCGGGAGTGTCCGCACAGATACGCAGTATTTT.